These T cell receptor beta chains were read from a single sample in a study of cytomegalovirus exposure and HLA in healthy donors. Only in-frame clones appear in the TCRdb table, and some are missing; sequencing was by immunoSEQ multiplex PCR. The sample shows 150,000 to 200,000 clones, over 65% of them seen only once. The sequenced material came from PBMCs. Every receptor here comes from a man younger than 35 in good health and CMV-seronegative. CDR3s include the opening cysteine and the closing phenylalanine or tryptophan. A D gene is named only where the DNA matches it firmly.

v_gene	d_gene	j_gene	CDR3aa
TRBV28	TRBD1	TRBJ1-2	CASERTGRGYGYTF
TRBV5-1	.	TRBJ2-3	CASSFGVRADTQYF
TRBV2	.	TRBJ2-3	CPLWPGTDTQYF
TRBV28	.	TRBJ2-7	CASVEASSYEQYF
TRBV18	TRBD2	TRBJ2-1	CASSPRPGLAGGNEQFF
TRBV4-2	TRBD1	TRBJ1-1	CASSQEGQGSEAFF
TRBV6-1	.	TRBJ1-2	CASSEGGLRYGYTF
TRBV29-1	.	TRBJ1-1	CSVTRNTEAFF
TRBV5-4	TRBD1	TRBJ1-1	CASSLSAGGAPEAFF
TRBV5-6	TRBD1	TRBJ1-1	CASSPYGQGETEAFF
TRBV7-9	TRBD2	TRBJ2-2	CASSPGLGDTGELFF
TRBV18	.	TRBJ2-3	CASSPNRDTQYF
TRBV27	TRBD1	TRBJ2-1	CASSSRQGEQFF
TRBV27	TRBD2	TRBJ2-7	CASSLGLAGDEQYF
TRBV27	.	TRBJ1-2	CASRRTDPIYGYTF
TRBV28	TRBD1	TRBJ1-4	CASNLRTGPNEKLFF
TRBV23-1	.	TRBJ2-2	CASSQPGKLGSASAGELFF
TRBV19	TRBD1	TRBJ2-3	CASSRTGWGDTQYF
TRBV10-3	TRBD1	TRBJ2-7	CAISSYSDRGRYYEQYF
TRBV4-1	TRBD1	TRBJ2-1	CASSRLKQGALGEQFF
TRBV10-3	.	TRBJ2-2	CASGGGERSGELFF
TRBV7-9	.	TRBJ2-5	CASSARDQETQYF
TRBV28	TRBD1	TRBJ2-7	CASSSRDRGSYEQYF
TRBV19	.	TRBJ1-1	CASSIRRKNEAFF
TRBV20-1	.	TRBJ2-1	CSASDNEQFF
TRBV25-1	TRBD1	TRBJ2-7	CASSEWGQGNYEQYF
TRBV5-4	TRBD1	TRBJ2-1	CASSSMTGRAYNEQFF
TRBV28	TRBD2	TRBJ2-1	CASSFGGAHNEQFF
TRBV4-1	.	TRBJ1-2	CASSSPTRANYGYTF
TRBV7-2	.	TRBJ2-7	CASSPARGSYEQYF
TRBV6-1	.	TRBJ1-1	CASREERPEAFF
TRBV9	TRBD2	TRBJ2-1	CASTAGGPGEQFF
TRBV11-2	.	TRBJ1-2	CASSSDSRFIYGYTF
TRBV29-1	TRBD2	TRBJ2-1	CSVFGLAGRDEQFF
TRBV7-9	TRBD2	TRBJ2-7	CASSPRTSRHEQYF
TRBV19	TRBD2	TRBJ2-3	CASSLLAGSSTDTQYF
TRBV6-5	.	TRBJ1-2	CASSYSVDKDIYGYTF
TRBV30	TRBD2	TRBJ2-5	CAWSPLGGGLQETQYF
TRBV5-4	TRBD1	TRBJ2-3	CASSLGGTGARIGQYF
TRBV7-9	.	TRBJ1-1	CASSLQGGNTEAFF
TRBV28	TRBD1	TRBJ2-7	CASSGGQGPEEQYF
TRBV28	.	TRBJ2-6	CATITGWRRKGANVLTF
TRBV19	TRBD2	TRBJ2-1	CASSLTLAGIYNEQFF
TRBV27	.	TRBJ1-5	CASSLIRDQPQHF
TRBV6-6	TRBD1	TRBJ1-5	CASSLDRAGNQPQHF
TRBV19	.	TRBJ1-1	CASSVGRGTEAFF
TRBV6-6	TRBD1	TRBJ1-6	CASSPTGQGNSPLHF
TRBV5-1	.	TRBJ1-1	CASSLSPGLNTEAFF
TRBV27	.	TRBJ2-7	CASPQDCFTPYEQYF
TRBV19	.	TRBJ2-1	CASSTQLGQKNYNEQFF
TRBV7-3	.	TRBJ2-7	CASSLAGAIQYEQYF
TRBV10-3	TRBD1	TRBJ1-4	CAIRDRPDEKLFF
TRBV5-1	.	TRBJ2-3	CASSLDWDTQYF